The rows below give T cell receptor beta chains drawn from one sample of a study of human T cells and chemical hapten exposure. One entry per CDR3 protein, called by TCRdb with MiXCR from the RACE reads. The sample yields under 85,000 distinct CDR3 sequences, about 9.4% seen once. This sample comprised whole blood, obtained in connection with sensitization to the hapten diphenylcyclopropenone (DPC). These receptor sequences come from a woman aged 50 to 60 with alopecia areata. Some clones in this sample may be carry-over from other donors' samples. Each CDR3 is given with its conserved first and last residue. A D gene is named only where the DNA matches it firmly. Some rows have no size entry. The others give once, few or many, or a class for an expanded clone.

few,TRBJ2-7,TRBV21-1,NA,CASSKRNGTSGRWYEQYF,TGTGCCAGCAGCAAAAGGAATGGGACTAGCGGGAGATGGTACGAGCAGTACTTC
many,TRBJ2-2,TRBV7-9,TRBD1,CATSGTGGTGELFF,TGTGCCACCTCCGGGACAGGGGGGACCGGGGAGCTGTTTTTT
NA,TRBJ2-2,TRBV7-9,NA,CASSPGDFTGGELFF,TGTGCCAGCAGCCCCGGGGACTTTACCGGCGGGGAGCTGTTTTTT
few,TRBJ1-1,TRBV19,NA,CASNRARDTEAFF,TGTGCCAGTAACCGGGCGCGTGACACTGAAGCTTTCTTT
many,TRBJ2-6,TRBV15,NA,CATSIQQGSGANVLTF,TGTGCCACCAGCATCCAACAGGGATCTGGGGCCAACGTCCTGACTTTC
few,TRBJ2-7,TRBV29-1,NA,CSVGDYEQYF,TGCAGCGTTGGGGACTACGAGCAGTACTTC
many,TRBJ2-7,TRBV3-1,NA,CASSQGSGSTYEQYF,TGTGCCAGCAGCCAAGGGAGCGGATCTACCTACGAGCAGTACTTC
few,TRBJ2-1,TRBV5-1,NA,CASSLIGETYNEQFF,TGCGCCAGCAGCTTGATTGGGGAGACCTACAATGAGCAGTTCTTC
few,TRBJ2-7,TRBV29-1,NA,CSAMGLTWSSYEQYF,TGCAGCGCTATGGGACTTACGTGGTCCTCCTACGAGCAGTACTTC
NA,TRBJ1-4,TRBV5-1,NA,CASTTWGAGANEKLFF,TGCGCCAGCACTACTTGGGGGGCCGGTGCTAATGAAAAACTGTTTTTT
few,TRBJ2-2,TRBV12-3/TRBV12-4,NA,CASSLRRGLAGELFF,TGTGCCAGCAGTTTAAGGAGGGGCTTGGCCGGGGAGCTGTTTTTT
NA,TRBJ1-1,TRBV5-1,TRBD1,CASMAGGANTEAFF,TGCGCCAGCATGGCAGGGGGCGCGAACACTGAAGCTTTCTTT
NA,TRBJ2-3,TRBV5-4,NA,CATNRGGPTGTDTQYF,TGTGCCACCAACAGGGGGGGACCTACCGGCACAGATACGCAGTATTTT
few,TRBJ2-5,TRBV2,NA,CASSLGQQEETQYF,TGTGCCAGCAGTCTCGGACAGCAGGAAGAGACCCAGTACTTC
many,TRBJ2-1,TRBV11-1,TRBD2,CASSPLARYNEQFF,TGTGCCAGCAGCCCACTAGCGCGCTACAATGAGCAGTTCTTC
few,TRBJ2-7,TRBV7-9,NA,CASSDRELQF,TGTGCCAGCAGCGACCGGGAGCTCCAATTC
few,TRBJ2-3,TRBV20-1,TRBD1,CSASAGTGFGTDTQYF,TGCAGTGCTAGCGCCGGGACAGGGTTTGGTACAGATACGCAGTATTTT
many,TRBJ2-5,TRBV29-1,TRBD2,CSAGLVAETQYF,TGCAGCGCCGGACTAGTGGCTGAGACCCAGTACTTC
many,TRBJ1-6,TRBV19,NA,CASTIQFSYNSPLHF,TGTGCCAGTACTATACAGTTCTCCTATAATTCACCCCTCCACTTT
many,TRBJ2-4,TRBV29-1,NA,CSQRDGKNIQYF,TGCAGCCAGAGGGACGGAAAAAACATTCAGTACTTC
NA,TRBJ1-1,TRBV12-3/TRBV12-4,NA,CASRGLNMNTEAFF,TGTGCCAGCAGAGGACTGAACATGAACACTGAAGCTTTCTTT
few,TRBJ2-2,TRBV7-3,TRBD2,CASSPGTSGRAKAGELFF,TGTGCCAGCAGCCCCGGGACTAGCGGGAGGGCCAAGGCCGGGGAGCTGTTTTTT
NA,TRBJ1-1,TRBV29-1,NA,CSVVGGGPEAFF,TGCAGCGTTGTCGGGGGAGGCCCTGAAGCTTTCTTT
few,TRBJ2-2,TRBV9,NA,CASSAKLAVGELFF,TGTGCCAGCAGCGCCAAACTAGCTGTCGGGGAGCTGTTTTTT
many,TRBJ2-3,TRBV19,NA,CASSLTGTSTDTQYF,TGTGCCAGTAGCCTGACCGGGACTAGCACAGATACGCAGTATTTT
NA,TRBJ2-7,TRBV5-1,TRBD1,CASSLTGQGAREQYF,TGCGCCAGCAGCTTGACTGGACAGGGGGCGCGGGAGCAGTACTTC
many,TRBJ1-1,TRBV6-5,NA,CASSLGLGNTEAFF,TGTGCCAGCAGTTTAGGACTGGGGAACACTGAAGCTTTCTTT
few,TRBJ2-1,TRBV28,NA,CASSFGSSGFF,TGTGCCAGCAGTTTTGGCTCATCGGGGTTCTTC
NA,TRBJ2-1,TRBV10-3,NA,CAISDGVYNEQFF,TGTGCCATCAGTGACGGGGTGTACAATGAGCAGTTCTTC
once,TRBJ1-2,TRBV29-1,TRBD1,CSVPNVWTGFGYTF,TGCAGCGTCCCTAACGTTTGGACAGGGTTTGGCTACACCTTC
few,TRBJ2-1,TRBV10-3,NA,CAISGSASYNEQFF,TGTGCCATCAGCGGGAGTGCGTCTTACAATGAGCAGTTCTTC
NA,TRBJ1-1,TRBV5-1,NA,CASSLAILNTEAFF,TGCGCCAGCAGCTTGGCTATACTGAACACTGAAGCTTTCTTT
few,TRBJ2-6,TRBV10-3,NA,CAITGSGANVLTF,TGTGCCATCACGGGCTCTGGGGCCAACGTCCTGACTTTC
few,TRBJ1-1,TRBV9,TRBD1,CASSPYGTANTEAFF,TGTGCCAGCAGCCCATACGGGACAGCGAACACTGAAGCTTTCTTT
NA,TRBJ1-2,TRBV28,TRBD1,CASNAQGLGYTF,TGTGCCAGCAACGCACAGGGGTTAGGCTACACCTTC
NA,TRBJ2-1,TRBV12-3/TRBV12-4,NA,CASSYRAGSSYNEQFF,TGTGCCAGCAGCTACCGCGCGGGGAGCTCCTACAATGAGCAGTTCTTC
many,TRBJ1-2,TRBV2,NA,CASSVVGNYGYTF,TGTGCCAGCAGTGTGGTCGGGAACTATGGCTACACCTTC
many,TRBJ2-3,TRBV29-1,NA,CSVEGRLGADTQYF,TGCAGCGTTGAAGGCCGACTCGGTGCAGATACGCAGTATTTT
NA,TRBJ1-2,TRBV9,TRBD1,CASSVGTGGAHGYTF,TGTGCCAGCAGCGTAGGGACAGGGGGCGCCCATGGCTACACCTTC
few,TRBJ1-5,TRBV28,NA,CASSLRVQPQHF,TGTGCCAGCAGTTTACGAGTTCAGCCCCAGCATTTT
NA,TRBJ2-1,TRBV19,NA,CASSINLPTPQFF,TGTGCCAGTAGTATTAACCTCCCCACCCCACAGTTCTTC
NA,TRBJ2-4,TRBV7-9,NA,CASSLWTGRLAKNIQYF,TGTGCCAGCAGCTTATGGACCGGGCGCCTAGCCAAAAACATTCAGTACTTC
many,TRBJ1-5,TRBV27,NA,CASSLLGQGVIQHF,TGTGCCAGCAGTTTATTGGGCCAGGGAGTCATCCAGCATTTT
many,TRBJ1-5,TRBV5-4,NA,CASSLGPNQPQHF,TGTGCCAGCAGCTTGGGACCCAATCAGCCCCAGCATTTT
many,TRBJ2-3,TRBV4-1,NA,CASSQGGQAALSDTQYF,TGCGCCAGCAGCCAAGGAGGGCAGGCTGCTTTATCAGATACGCAGTATTTT
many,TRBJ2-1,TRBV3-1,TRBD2,CASSQAAGVQFF,TGTGCCAGCAGCCAAGCGGCGGGAGTCCAGTTCTTC
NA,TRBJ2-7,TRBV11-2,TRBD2,CASSLAETSAYEQYF,TGTGCCAGCAGCTTAGCCGAGACTAGCGCCTACGAGCAGTACTTC
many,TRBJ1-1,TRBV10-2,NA,CASSEGQMNTEAFF,TGCGCCAGCAGTGAGGGACAGATGAACACTGAAGCTTTCTTT
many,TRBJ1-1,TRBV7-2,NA,CASSSRWGPQNTEAFF,TGTGCCAGCAGCTCCAGGTGGGGGCCCCAGAACACTGAAGCTTTCTTT
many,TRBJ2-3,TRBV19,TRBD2,CASSNTGTSGFSTDTQYF,TGTGCCAGTAGTAATACCGGGACTAGCGGGTTTAGCACAGATACGCAGTATTTT
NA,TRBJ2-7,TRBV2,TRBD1,CASRPPGQPYEQYF,TGTGCCAGCAGGCCCCCGGGACAGCCCTACGAGCAGTACTTC
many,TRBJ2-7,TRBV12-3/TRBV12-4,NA,CASSPDRISNEQYF,TGTGCCAGCAGTCCGGACAGAATTTCCAACGAGCAGTACTTC